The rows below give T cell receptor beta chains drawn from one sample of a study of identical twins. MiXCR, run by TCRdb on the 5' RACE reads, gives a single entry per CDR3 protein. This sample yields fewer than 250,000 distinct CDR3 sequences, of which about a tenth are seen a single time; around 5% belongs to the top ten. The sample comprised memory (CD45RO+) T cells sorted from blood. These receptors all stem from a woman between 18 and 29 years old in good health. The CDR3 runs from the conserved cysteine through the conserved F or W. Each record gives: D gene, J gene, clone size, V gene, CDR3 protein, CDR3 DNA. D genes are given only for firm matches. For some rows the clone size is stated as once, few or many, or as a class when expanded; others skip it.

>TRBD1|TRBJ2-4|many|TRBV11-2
CASSPDRGGRSAKNIQYF
TGTGCCAGCAGCCCTGACAGGGGGGGTCGGTCGGCCAAAAACATTCAGTACTTC
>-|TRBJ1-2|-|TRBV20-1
CSARDPNTYYGYTF
TGCAGTGCTAGAGATCCCAACACCTACTATGGCTACACCTTC
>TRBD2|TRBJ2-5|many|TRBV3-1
CASSHRLAGGETQYF
TGTGCCAGCAGCCACCGACTAGCGGGCGGGGAGACCCAGTACTTC
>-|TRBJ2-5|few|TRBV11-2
CASSLIITREETQYF
TGTGCCAGCAGCTTAATTATTACCCGGGAAGAGACCCAGTACTTC
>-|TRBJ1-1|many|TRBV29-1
CSVGLGRDTEAFF
TGCAGCGTTGGTTTAGGGCGGGACACTGAAGCTTTCTTT
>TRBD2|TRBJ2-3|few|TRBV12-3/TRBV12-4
CACSLRRKRGLLTDTQYF
TGTGCCTGCAGTTTAAGGCGAAAGCGGGGGCTTCTCACAGATACGCAGTATTTT
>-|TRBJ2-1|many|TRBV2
CASSTGTPQFF
TGTGCCAGCAGTACCGGGACTCCTCAGTTCTTC
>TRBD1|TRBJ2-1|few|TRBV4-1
CASSQERQGTEQFF
TGCGCCAGCAGCCAAGAAAGACAGGGAACTGAGCAGTTCTTC
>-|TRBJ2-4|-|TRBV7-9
CASSLGGPHGGNIQYF
TGTGCCAGCAGCTTAGGTGGTCCACACGGTGGGAACATTCAGTACTTC
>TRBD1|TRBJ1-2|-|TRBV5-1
CASSLEDRGSGYTF
TGCGCCAGCAGCTTGGAGGACAGGGGATCAGGGTACACCTTC
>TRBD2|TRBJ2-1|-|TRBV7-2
CASSTVVGLAFMNEQFF
TGTGCCAGCAGCACCGTGGTGGGACTAGCGTTTATGAATGAGCAGTTCTTC
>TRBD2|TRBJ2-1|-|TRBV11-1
CASSVKMRLAGVTNEQFF
TGTGCCAGCAGCGTTAAAATGAGACTAGCGGGGGTAACCAATGAGCAGTTCTTC
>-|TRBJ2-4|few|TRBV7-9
CASSSTRVVGAKNIQYF
TGTGCCAGCAGCTCGACCAGGGTGGTAGGAGCCAAAAACATTCAGTACTTC
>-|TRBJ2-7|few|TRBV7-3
CASSLERTYEQYF
TGTGCCAGCAGCTTAGAGAGGACCTACGAGCAGTACTTC
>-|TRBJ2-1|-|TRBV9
CASSVWGKDNEQFF
TGTGCCAGCAGCGTTTGGGGGAAGGACAATGAGCAGTTCTTC
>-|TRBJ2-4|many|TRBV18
CASSPPGNSGNIQYF
TGTGCCAGCTCACCACCGGGAAATTCCGGTAACATTCAGTACTTC
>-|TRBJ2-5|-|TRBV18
CASSSIQLGTQYF
TGTGCCAGCTCCTCGATCCAATTGGGGACCCAGTACTTC
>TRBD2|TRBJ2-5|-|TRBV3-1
CASRDLAGFQETQYF
TGTGCCAGCAGGGACCTAGCGGGCTTTCAAGAGACCCAGTACTTC
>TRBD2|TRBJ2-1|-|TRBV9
CASSAVGGAANEQFF
TGTGCCAGCAGCGCGGTCGGGGGGGCGGCCAATGAGCAGTTCTTC
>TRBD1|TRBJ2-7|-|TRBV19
CASSTRGQGDEQYF
TGTGCCAGTAGTACCAGAGGACAGGGTGACGAGCAGTACTTC
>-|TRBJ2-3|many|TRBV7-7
CASSFGRTDTQYF
TGTGCCAGCAGCTTCGGACGCACAGATACGCAGTATTTT
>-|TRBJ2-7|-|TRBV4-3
CASSDRDNEQYF
TGCGCCAGCAGCGACCGGGACAACGAGCAGTACTTC
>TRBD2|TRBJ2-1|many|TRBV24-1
CATSLAGGNEQFF
TGTGCCACCAGCCTAGCGGGAGGCAATGAGCAGTTCTTC
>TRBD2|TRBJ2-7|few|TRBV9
CASSSGGVPHEQYF
TGTGCCAGCAGCTCGGGAGGGGTCCCCCACGAGCAGTACTTC
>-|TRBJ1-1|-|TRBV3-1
CASSQGFGSEAFF
TGTGCCAGCAGCCAAGGATTCGGTTCTGAAGCTTTCTTT
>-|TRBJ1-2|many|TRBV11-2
CASSLVGEEGYTF
TGTGCCAGCAGCTTAGTCGGGGAGGAAGGCTACACCTTC
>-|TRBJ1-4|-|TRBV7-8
CASSLALAREKLFF
TGTGCCAGCAGCTTAGCGCTTGCAAGGGAAAAACTGTTTTTT
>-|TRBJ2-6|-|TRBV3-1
CASSLRGVRADVLTF
TGTGCCAGCAGCCTTAGGGGGGTGCGAGCCGACGTCCTGACTTTC
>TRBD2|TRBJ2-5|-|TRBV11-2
CASSSPSGTETQYF
TGTGCCAGCAGCTCTCCGAGCGGGACCGAGACCCAGTACTTC
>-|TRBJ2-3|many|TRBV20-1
CSARDSRRTDTQYF
TGCAGTGCTAGAGACTCGCGGCGCACAGATACGCAGTATTTT
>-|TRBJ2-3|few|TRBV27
CASSLEAGSDTQYF
TGTGCCAGCAGCCTAGAGGCAGGGTCAGATACGCAGTATTTT
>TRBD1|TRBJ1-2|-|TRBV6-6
CASSDREGSGYTF
TGTGCCAGCAGCGACAGGGAGGGAAGTGGCTACACCTTC
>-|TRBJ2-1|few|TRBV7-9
CASSPGRLGFNEQFF
TGTGCCAGCAGCCCAGGCAGATTGGGATTCAATGAGCAGTTCTTC
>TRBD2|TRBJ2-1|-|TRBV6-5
CASSYTSEDYNEQFF
TGTGCCAGCAGTTACACTAGCGAGGATTACAATGAGCAGTTCTTC
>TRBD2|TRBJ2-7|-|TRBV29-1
CSVPGLVDDEQYF
TGCAGCGTACCGGGACTAGTGGATGACGAGCAGTACTTC
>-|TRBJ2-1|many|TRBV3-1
CASSQDSRVQFF
TGTGCCAGCAGCCAAGATAGCAGGGTGCAGTTCTTC
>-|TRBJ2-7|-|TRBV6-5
CASSYSPRISYEQYF
TGTGCCAGCAGTTACTCCCCCCGGATCTCCTACGAGCAGTACTTC
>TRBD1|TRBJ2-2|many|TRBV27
CASSLRGDRSNTGELFF
TGTGCCAGCAGTTTAAGAGGGGACAGGTCGAACACCGGGGAGCTGTTTTTT
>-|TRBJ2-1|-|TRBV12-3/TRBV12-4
CASSYSPRTPNEQFF
TGTGCCAGCAGTTATTCGCCCCGGACGCCCAATGAGCAGTTCTTC
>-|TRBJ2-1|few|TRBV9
CASSVATRQELFF
TGTGCCAGCAGCGTAGCTACTCGACAGGAGTTGTTCTTC
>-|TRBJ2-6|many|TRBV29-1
CSVELAGANVLTF
TGCAGCGTTGAACTAGCTGGGGCCAACGTCCTGACTTTC
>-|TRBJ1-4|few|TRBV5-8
CASSGRGAQRGEKLFF
TGTGCCAGCAGCGGCCGGGGGGCACAGCGCGGGGAAAAACTGTTTTTT
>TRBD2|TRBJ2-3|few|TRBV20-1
CSATSTSGSGDTQYF
TGCAGTGCCACTTCGACTAGCGGGAGTGGAGATACGCAGTATTTT
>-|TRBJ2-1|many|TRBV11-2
CASSQALANEQFF
TGTGCCAGCTCTCAGGCACTAGCCAATGAGCAGTTCTTC
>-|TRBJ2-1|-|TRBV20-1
CSARPSTYEQFF
TGCAGTGCCAGACCTAGCACGTATGAGCAGTTCTTC
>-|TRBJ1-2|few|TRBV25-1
CASSGNYGYTF
TGTGCCAGCAGTGGAAACTATGGCTACACCTTC
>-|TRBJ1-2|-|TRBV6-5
CASSYGGEPGYGYTF
TGTGCCAGCAGTTACGGAGGTGAGCCAGGATATGGCTACACCTTC
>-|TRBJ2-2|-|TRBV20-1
CSASETRNTGELFF
TGCAGTGCTAGCGAGACAAGGAACACCGGGGAGCTGTTTTTT
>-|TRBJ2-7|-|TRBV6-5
CASRGSLYEQYF
TGTGCCAGCAGGGGCTCCCTCTACGAGCAGTACTTC
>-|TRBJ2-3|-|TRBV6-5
CASSYSAILPDTQYF
TGTGCCAGCAGTTACTCAGCTATCCTGCCAGATACGCAGTATTTT
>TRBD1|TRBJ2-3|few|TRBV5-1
CASSLGRGRTDTQYF
TGCGCCAGCAGCTTGGGCAGGGGGCGCACAGATACGCAGTATTTT
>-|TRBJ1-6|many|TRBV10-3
CAISVSGENSPLHF
TGTGCCATCAGTGTTTCAGGGGAAAATTCACCCCTCCACTTT
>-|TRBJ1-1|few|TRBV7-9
CASSLWDSKAEAFF
TGTGCCAGCAGCTTATGGGATTCGAAGGCTGAAGCTTTCTTT
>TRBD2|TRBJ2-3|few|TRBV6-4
CASSAGTSGADTQYF
TGTGCCAGCAGTGCCGGGACTAGCGGGGCAGATACGCAGTATTTT
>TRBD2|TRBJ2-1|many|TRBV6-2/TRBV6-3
CASGGRRDEQFF
TGTGCCAGCGGCGGGAGAAGGGATGAGCAGTTCTTC